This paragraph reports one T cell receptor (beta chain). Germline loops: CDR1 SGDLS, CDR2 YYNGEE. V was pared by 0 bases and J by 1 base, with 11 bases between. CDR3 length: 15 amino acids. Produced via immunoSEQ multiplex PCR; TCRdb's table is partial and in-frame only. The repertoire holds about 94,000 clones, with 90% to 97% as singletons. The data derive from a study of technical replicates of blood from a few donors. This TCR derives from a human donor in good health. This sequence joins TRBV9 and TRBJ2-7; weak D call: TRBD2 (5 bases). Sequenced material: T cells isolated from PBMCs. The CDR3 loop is CASSVEVGESYEQYF. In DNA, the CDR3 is TGTGCCAGCAGCGTAGAGGTGGGAGAATCCTACGAGCAGTACTTC. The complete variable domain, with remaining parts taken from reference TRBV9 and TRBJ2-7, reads DSGVTQTPKHLITATGQRVTLRCSPRSGDLSVYWYQQSLDQGLQFLIQYYNGEERAKGNILERFSAQQFPDLHSELNLSSLELGDSALYFCASSVEVGESYEQYFGPGTRLTVT.